The 8 T cell receptor beta chains below come from one sample, sequenced in a study of Graves' ophthalmopathy and Graves' hyperthyroidism. As the template, RNA transcripts were used to amplify TCR beta CDR3 regions. First-round RT-PCR employed HTBI primers, with a second-round multiplex PCR after it. TCRdb passed the multiplex PCR reads through MiXCR, listing each CDR3 protein once. This sample has 200,000 to 250,000 distinct CDR3 sequences, with 20% to 25% found just once. The sample was peripheral blood. The receptors derive from a woman aged 45-60 years with Graves' ophthalmopathy.

In this sample, this clonotype turned up many times. J is TRBJ2-5 and V is TRBV15; 8 bases map to TRBD1. The germline V gene has CDR1 LNHNV and CDR2 YYDKDF (reference sequence). V lost 2 bases and J lost 6; bases outside the gene matches: 11. The CDR3 is 16 amino acids. The CDR3 loop reads CATSRPPPTGEKTQYF. In DNA form, the CDR3 reads TGTGCCACCAGCAGACCCCCACCGACAGGGGAGAAGACCCAGTACTTC. The complete variable domain, with remaining parts taken from reference TRBV15 and TRBJ2-5, reads DAMVIQNPRYQVTQFGKPVTLSCSQTLNHNVMYWYQQKSSQAPKLLFHYYDKDFNNEADTPDNFQSRRPNTSFCFLDIRSPGLGDTAMYLCATSRPPPTGEKTQYFGPGTRLLVL.

The sample holds many counts of this clonotype. The V call is TRBV7-2, the J call TRBJ2-7, with D possibly being TRBD2 (6 bases). Germline loops: CDR1 SGHTA, CDR2 FQGNSA. The CDR3 length is 15 residues. Trimming removed 2 bases at V and 4 bases at J, with 15 bases between. In DNA form, the CDR3 reads TGTGCCAGCAGCTTAAGTGGTAGCGGCCCATACGAGCAGTACTTC. Its translation is CASSLSGSGPYEQYF. Supplemented by reference TRBV7-2 and TRBJ2-7, the full variable domain reads GAGVSQSPSNKVTEKGKDVELRCDPISGHTALYWYRQSLGQGLEFLIYFQGNSAPDKSGLPSDRFSAERTGGSVSTLTIQRTQQEDSAVYLCASSLSGSGPYEQYFGPGTRLTVT.

This sequence joins TRBV6-2 or TRBV6-3 and TRBJ2-7; D call uncertain. This CDR3 spans 14 amino acids. V lost 5 bases and J 4 bases, leaving 15 bases between the germline ends. Germline values: CDR1 MNHEY, CDR2 SVGEGT. This CDR3 is CASSRTPEAYEQYF. For the CDR3, the DNA is TGTGCCAGCAGTAGGACCCCCGAGGCTTACGAGCAGTACTTC.

This clonotype was observed many times. V is TRBV6-5 and J is TRBJ1-1; no firm D call. The V gene lost 6 bases and the J gene lost 2 bases, with 19 bases spanning the gap. The CDR3 has 16 residues. Germline V gene lookup returns CDR1 MNHEY and CDR2 SVGAGI. The DNA of the CDR3 is TGTGCCAGCAGACCACTGGACGGACGGCTCAACACTGAAGCTTTCTTT. It codes for CASRPLDGRLNTEAFF.

This clonotype was seen repeatedly, ten times or more. The rearrangement joins TRBV2 to TRBJ2-2; 8 bases line up with TRBD2. Germline lookup yields CDR1 SNHLY and CDR2 FYNNEI. V lost 6 bases, J lost 2 bases, and 11 bases stayed unmatched. The CDR3 spans 17 residues. CDR3 protein: CASSTGLSGINTGELFF. CDR3 coding DNA: TGTGCCAGCAGCACTGGCCTTAGCGGGATTAACACCGGGGAGCTGTTTTTT.

This clonotype has at least ten counts. This sequence joins TRBV11-2 and TRBJ2-7; D ambiguous. Germline values: CDR1 SGHAT, CDR2 FQNNGV. Deletions cut 5 bases from V and 7 bases from J, with 9 bases between. The CDR3 is 11 residues long. The CDR3: CASSQESEQYF. In DNA, the CDR3 is TGTGCCAGCAGCCAGGAATCGGAGCAGTACTTC.

The sample holds many counts of this clonotype. This CDR3 reads CASSPSPGNTIYF. Here the CDR3 DNA reads TGTGCCAGCAGCCCCTCCCCTGGAAACACCATATATTTT. The chain combines TRBV7-6 with TRBJ1-3; D gene ambiguous. Germline V gene sequence: CDR1 SGHVS, CDR2 FNYEAQ. This CDR3 has 13 residues. V shed 5 bases and J shed 2 bases, with 7 bases lying between them.

This clonotype has only one observation. V is TRBV6-1 and J is TRBJ1-6; no definite D call. V dropped 0 bases and J dropped 8 bases, with 11 bases sitting between them. The CDR3 is 15 residues long. The germline gives CDR1 MNHNS, CDR2 SASEGT. CDR3 loop: CASSEAPGWDSPLHF. The DNA for the CDR3 is TGTGCCAGCAGTGAAGCCCCCGGCTGGGATTCACCCCTCCACTTT.